Given below is one T cell receptor (beta chain) in context. Sequencing was performed with immunoSEQ multiplex PCR; in TCRdb, only in-frame clones are kept and a portion is missing. The sample holds roughly 2.6 million clones; 90% to 95% are singletons and the top ten take 0.13% to 0.15%. The CD4+ fraction was divided into a CD45RA+ naive subset and a CD45RA-negative memory subset. This sample was included in a study of shared clonotypes between healthy human individuals. V dropped 5 bases and J dropped 4; count of bases not matched to a gene: 9. Germline CDR1 is KGHSH and CDR2 is LQKENI. This CDR3 has 15 amino acids.

V gene TRBV18 combines with J gene TRBJ2-7, with 9 bases aligning to TRBD1. Sequencing was done on a sample of naive CD4+ T cells sorted from blood. The subset here: CD45RA+ positively selected. This clonotype was sampled from a man between 18 and 29 years old in good health. The CDR3 DNA reads as TGTGCCAGCTCAAGCCGGGACAGGGCTCCTTACGAGCAGTACTTC. Protein product: CASSSRDRAPYEQYF.